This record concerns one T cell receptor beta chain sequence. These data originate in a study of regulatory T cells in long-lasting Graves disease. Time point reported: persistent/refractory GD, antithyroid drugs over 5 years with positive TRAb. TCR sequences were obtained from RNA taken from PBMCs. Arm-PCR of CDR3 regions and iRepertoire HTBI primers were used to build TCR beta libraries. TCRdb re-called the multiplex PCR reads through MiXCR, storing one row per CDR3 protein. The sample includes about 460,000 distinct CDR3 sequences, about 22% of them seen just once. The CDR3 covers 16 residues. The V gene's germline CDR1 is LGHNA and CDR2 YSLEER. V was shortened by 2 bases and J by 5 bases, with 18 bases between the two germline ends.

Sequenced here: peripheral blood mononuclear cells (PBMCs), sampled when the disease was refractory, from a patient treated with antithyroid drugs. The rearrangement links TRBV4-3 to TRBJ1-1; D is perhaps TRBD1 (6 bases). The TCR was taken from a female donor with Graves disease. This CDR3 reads CASSQPMRGARTEAFF. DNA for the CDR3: TGCGCCAGCAGCCAACCCATGCGGGGGGCGAGAACTGAAGCTTTCTTT.